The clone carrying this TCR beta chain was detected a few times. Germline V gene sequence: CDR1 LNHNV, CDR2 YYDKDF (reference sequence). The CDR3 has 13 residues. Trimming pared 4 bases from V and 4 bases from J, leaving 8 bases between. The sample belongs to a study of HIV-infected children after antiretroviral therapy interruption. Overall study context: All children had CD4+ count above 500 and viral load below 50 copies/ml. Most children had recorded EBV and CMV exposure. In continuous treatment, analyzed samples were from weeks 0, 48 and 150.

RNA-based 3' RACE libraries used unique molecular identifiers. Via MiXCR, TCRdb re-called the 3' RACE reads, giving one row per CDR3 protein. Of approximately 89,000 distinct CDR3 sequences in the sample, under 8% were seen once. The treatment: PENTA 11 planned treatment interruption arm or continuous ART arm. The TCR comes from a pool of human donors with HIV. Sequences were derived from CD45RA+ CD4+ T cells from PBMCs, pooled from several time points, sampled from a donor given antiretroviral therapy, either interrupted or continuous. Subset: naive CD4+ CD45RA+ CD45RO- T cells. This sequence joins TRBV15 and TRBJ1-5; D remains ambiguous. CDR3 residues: CATSTLPNQPQHF. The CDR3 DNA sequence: TGTGCCACCAGCACCCTACCTAATCAGCCCCAGCATTTT.